The 27 T cell receptor beta chains below were found in one sample sequenced in a study of cytomegalovirus exposure and HLA in healthy donors. PCR involved 60 Vbeta and 13 Jbeta primers. Sequencing used immunoSEQ multiplex PCR; TCRdb keeps in-frame clones, though not all of them. This table has about 160,000 clones, about four fifths appearing once. Sequenced input: PBMCs. The source of these receptors is a woman aged 25 to 39 in good health and CMV-seropositive.

This chain uses TRBV11-2 with TRBJ1-5, with 8 bases that match TRBD1. CDR3 length: 16 amino acids. Germline CDR1 reads SGHAT; CDR2 reads FQNNGV. V was pared by 5 bases and J by 1 base, with 7 bases of the junction left unmatched. The CDR3 DNA sequence: TGTGCCAGCAGCCCCAAGGGACAGGCGAGCAATCAGCCCCAGCATTTT. Translated, it gives CASSPKGQASNQPQHF.

The sample holds one count of this clone. The gene calls are TRBV7-9 and TRBJ2-3; 9 bases line up with TRBD1. CDR3 length: 16 residues. In germline, CDR1 is SEHNR, CDR2 FQNEAQ (reference sequence). V dropped 5 bases and J dropped 1; count of bases not matched to a gene: 7. The CDR3 here is CASSTPGQGGTDTQYF. CDR3 nucleotide sequence: TGTGCCAGCAGCACTCCGGGACAGGGAGGCACAGATACGCAGTATTTT.

The chain employs TRBV7-2 and TRBJ1-4; D gene uncertain. In germline, CDR1 is SGHTA, CDR2 FQGNSA. The CDR3 is made up of 14 amino acids. V was cut by 7 bases and J by 11 bases, with 20 bases left in between. CDR3 sequence (DNA): TGTGCCAGCAAATTCCCTGGGAGGAGCACTAAACTGTTTTTT. This codes for CASKFPGRSTKLFF.

The chain links TRBV6-1 to TRBJ1-5; D not resolved. Germline V gene sequence: CDR1 MNHNS, CDR2 SASEGT. With 8 bases removed from V and 4 bases from J, the gap between germline ends came to 12 bases. This CDR3 comprises 13 residues. CDR3 nucleotides: TGTGCCAGCTTACAAGTACCTAATCAGCCCCAGCATTTT. Its protein is CASLQVPNQPQHF.

This chain uses TRBV9 with TRBJ2-7; D unresolved. V lost 4 bases and J lost 4, with 12 bases in between. Per the germline V gene, CDR1 is SGDLS and CDR2 is YYNGEE. This CDR3 spans 13 amino acids. The CDR3 sequence is CASSLGLEYEQYF. The CDR3 DNA reads as TGTGCCAGCAGCCTTGGCCTAGAGTACGAGCAGTACTTC.

On this clone: The same CDR3 arises from other DNA sequences in this sample as well. The genes are TRBV7-8 and TRBJ2-1, with D unresolved. V lost 0 bases and J lost 9, with 21 bases in between. The germline gives CDR1 SGHVS, CDR2 FQNEAQ. This CDR3 has 17 amino acids. CDR3 DNA sequence: TGTGCCAGCAGCTTAGCAGGAGTTTCTTTCGTTCCTGGTGAGCAGTTCTTC. Translated, it gives CASSLAGVSFVPGEQFF. Full variable domain (missing parts from reference TRBV7-8 and TRBJ2-1): GAGVSQSPRYKVAKRGQDVALRCDPISGHVSLFWYQQALGQGPEFLTYFQNEAQLDKSGLPSDRFFAERPEGSVSTLKIQRTQQEDSAVYLCASSLAGVSFVPGEQFFGPGTRLTVL.

J is TRBJ2-5 and V is TRBV18; a possible D gene is TRBD2 (6 bases). The CDR3 has 17 residues. Germline CDR1 and CDR2: KGHSH and LQKENI. The ends were cut back, 3 bases at V and 0 bases at J, with 17 bases in the middle. The CDR3 protein is CASSPYGGRTYQETQYF. In nucleotides, the CDR3 is TGTGCCAGCTCACCCTACGGAGGGAGGACCTACCAAGAGACCCAGTACTTC.

The chain combines TRBV5-1 with TRBJ2-1; 7 nucleotides match TRBD2. Trimming removed 0 bases from V and 0 bases from J; junction bases left unmatched: 6. CDR1 and CDR2 from the germline V gene are SGHRS and YFSETQ. CDR3 length: 17 residues. The CDR3 sequence: CASSLDLAASSYNEQFF. The CDR3 region has the DNA TGCGCCAGCAGCTTGGACCTAGCGGCGAGCTCCTACAATGAGCAGTTCTTC.

This clone was counted once. This chain joins TRBV9 and TRBJ2-3; TRBD1 aligns across 8 bases. Germline V CDR1 and CDR2: SGDLS, YYNGEE. After removal of 0 bases from V and 6 bases from J, the junction contained 3 bases not matched to a gene. The CDR3 sequence is 14 residues long. CDR3 sequence (DNA): TGTGCCAGCAGCGTAGGAGCAGGGGGCGATACGCAGTATTTT. Protein product: CASSVGAGGDTQYF.

The rearrangement uses TRBV7-3 and TRBJ2-7; 7 positions agree with TRBD2. Germline V gene data show CDR1 as SGHTA and CDR2 as FQGTGA. Trimming cost V 5 bases and J 3 bases; bases outside gene matches: 4. The CDR3 sequence is 13 residues long. In DNA, the CDR3 is TGTGCCAGCAGCGACGGGGGGATCTACGAGCAGTACTTC. Its translation is CASSDGGIYEQYF.

The rearrangement uses TRBV6-6 and TRBJ2-6; no clear D. V lost 4 bases and J 2 bases, leaving 3 bases between the germline ends. The CDR3 loop spans 13 amino acids. In germline, CDR1 is MNHNY, CDR2 SVGAGI (reference sequence). CDR3 nucleotides: TGTGCCAGCAGTTCTGCTGGGGCCAACGTCCTGACTTTC. It is translated as CASSSAGANVLTF.

V gene TRBV30 combines with J gene TRBJ1-2, with 7 bases that match TRBD1. CDR3 length: 12 amino acids. Trimming removed 8 bases from V and 3 bases from J; junction bases left unmatched: 6. Germline loops: CDR1 GTSNPN, CDR2 SVGIG (reference sequence). The chain's CDR3 is CAGHRGYYGYTF. The CDR3 DNA follows: TGTGCCGGCCACAGGGGTTACTATGGCTACACCTTC. Using reference TRBV30 and TRBJ1-2 for the parts outside the CDR3, the full variable domain is SQTIHQWPATLVQPVGSPLSLECTVEGTSNPNLYWYRQAAGRGLQLLFYSVGIGQISSEVPQNLSASRPQDRQFILSSKKLLLSDSGFYLCAGHRGYYGYTFGSGTRLTVV.

This clone turned up a few times. This chain links TRBV5-1 with TRBJ2-7; 8 bases match TRBD1. J gave up 3 bases and V 0 bases, and 8 bases lay outside the gene matches. Germline CDR1 and CDR2: SGHRS and YFSETQ. CDR3 length: 16 residues. CDR3 DNA sequence: TGCGCCAGCAGCTTGGGGGACAGGTCTCAGGGCTACGAGCAGTACTTC. It codes for CASSLGDRSQGYEQYF.

The gene calls are TRBV30 and TRBJ1-2; no reliable D call. Germline CDR1 GTSNPN, CDR2 SVGIG (reference sequence). The CDR3 spans 14 residues. The V and J ends lost 2 bases and 4 bases respectively, with 14 bases between them. The CDR3 loop is CAWSSAPYSYGYTF. CDR3 nucleotide sequence: TGTGCCTGGAGTTCAGCCCCGTACAGCTATGGCTACACCTTC.

This chain joins TRBV15 and TRBJ2-1; D ambiguous. Germline CDR1 reads LNHNV; CDR2 reads YYDKDF (reference sequence). The CDR3 covers 16 residues. Between the trimmed V and J ends, which lost 1 base and 0 bases, there was a span of 10 bases. The DNA of the CDR3 is TGTGCCACCAGCAGAGGTCATTTGAGCTCCTACAATGAGCAGTTCTTC. It specifies CATSRGHLSSYNEQFF.

The chain recombines TRBV30 with TRBJ2-1; 7 bases agree with TRBD1. V lost 3 bases, J lost 8 bases, and 13 bases stayed unmatched. CDR1 GTSNPN and CDR2 SVGIG come from the germline V gene (reference sequence). This CDR3 spans 15 amino acids. Written as DNA, the CDR3 is TGTGCCTGGAGGCCAAGGGCAGGGGGTGTGTATGAGCAGTTCTTC. Translation: CAWRPRAGGVYEQFF.

The chain employs TRBV5-6 and TRBJ2-1, with TRBD2 matching 8 bases. Germline CDR1 is SGHDT and CDR2 is YYEEEE. The CDR3 length is 15 residues. V lost 4 bases, J lost 4 bases, and 7 bases stayed unmatched. CDR3 nucleotides: TGTGCCAGCAGCCCCGCGGTAGCGGGATACAATGAGCAGTTCTTC. It encodes CASSPAVAGYNEQFF.

In its sample, this clone was seen once. The rearrangement joins TRBV5-1 to TRBJ2-3; 9 bases map to TRBD1. This CDR3 is 15 amino acids long. Germline values: CDR1 SGHRS, CDR2 YFSETQ. The ends lost 3 bases at V and 4 bases at J; junction bases unmatched: 6. The DNA of the CDR3 is TGCGCCAGCAGCTGGGGGGGGACAGGGCCAGATACGCAGTATTTT. It codes for CASSWGGTGPDTQYF.

The J gene is TRBJ2-5, the V gene TRBV30; 10 nucleotides match TRBD1. The J call may be incorrect, as the DNA end agrees better with TRBJ2-7. In germline, CDR1 is GTSNPN, CDR2 SVGIG (reference sequence). The CDR3 totals 13 residues. Written as DNA, the CDR3 is TGTGCCTGGAGCCGGGACAGGGGCTACGAGCAGTACTTC. This translates into CAWSRDRGYEQYF.

The rearrangement links TRBV18 to TRBJ2-7; 8 bases fit TRBD1. CDR1 and CDR2 (germline): KGHSH, LQKENI. This CDR3 is built from 13 residues. J lost 3 bases, V lost 4 bases, and 2 bases had no gene match. The CDR3 sequence is CASSHGQGYEQYF. Written as DNA, the CDR3 is TGTGCCAGCTCACACGGACAGGGCTACGAGCAGTACTTC. Full variable domain (rest looked up from reference TRBV18 and TRBJ2-7): NAGVMQNPRHLVRRRGQEARLRCSPMKGHSHVYWYRQLPEEGLKFMVYLQKENIIDESGMPKERFSAEFPKEGPSILRIQQVVRGDSAAYFCASSHGQGYEQYFGPGTRLTVT.

J is TRBJ1-1 and V is TRBV19; D unresolved. The V gene lost 2 bases and the J gene lost 10 bases, with 20 bases spanning the gap. CDR1 is LNHDA and CDR2 is SQIVND in the germline V gene (reference sequence). There are 15 residues in the CDR3. Written as DNA, the CDR3 is TGTGCCAGTAGTATATCGGCAGCGGCGCCGGAGGGAGCTTTCTTT. It translates to CASSISAAAPEGAFF.

This clone appeared a single time. CDR3 in amino acids: CASSLARAYGYTF. CDR3 nucleotides: TGTGCCAGCAGCTTAGCCAGGGCATATGGCTACACCTTC. The chain carries TRBV7-8 and TRBJ1-2, with TRBD1 as a possible D gene (5 bases). Deletions cut 0 bases from V and 5 bases from J, with 7 bases between. CDR1 is SGHVS, CDR2 FQNEAQ, per germline. There are 13 residues in the CDR3.

The rearrangement uses TRBV25-1 and TRBJ2-7, with TRBD1 matching over 8 bases. The CDR3 is made up of 15 amino acids. CDR1 and CDR2 (germline): MGHDK, SYGVNS. V was pared by 6 bases and J by 0 bases, with 7 bases of the junction left unmatched. The CDR3 spells CASRGDRTSSYEQYF. In DNA, the CDR3 is TGTGCCAGCAGGGGGGACAGGACCAGCTCCTACGAGCAGTACTTC.

This clone was detected only a few times. The V call is TRBV7-8, the J call TRBJ1-1; TRBD1 might be the D (5 bases). The CDR3 extends over 14 amino acids. CDR1 is SGHVS, CDR2 FQNEAQ, per germline. V lost 1 base to trimming and J lost 5 bases, with 11 bases between them. CDR3 amino acids: CASSLGQGWTEAFF. The DNA for the CDR3 is TGTGCCAGCAGCTTAGGGCAGGGTTGGACTGAAGCTTTCTTT.

The table lists this clone with a count of one. This rearrangement joins TRBV11-3 to TRBJ1-1; tentative D call: TRBD1 (6 bases). The CDR3 spans 15 residues. Germline V lookup: CDR1 SGHNT, CDR2 YENEEA. The ends were cut back, 5 bases at V and 0 bases at J, with 13 bases in the middle. The CDR3: CASSRSGQLNTEAFF. As DNA, the CDR3 is TGTGCCAGCAGCCGTTCTGGACAGCTGAACACTGAAGCTTTCTTT.

This rearrangement joins TRBV5-8 to TRBJ2-7, with D maybe TRBD2 (6 bases). The V and J ends lost 4 bases and 3 bases respectively, with 17 bases between them. This CDR3 spans 15 amino acids. Germline V gene data show CDR1 as SGHTS and CDR2 as YDEGEE. CDR3 coding DNA: TGTGCCAGCAGCGGCGGGACTCCGAAGATCTACGAGCAGTACTTC. This encodes CASSGGTPKIYEQYF.

V gene TRBV19 combines with J gene TRBJ1-5; no reliable D call. Between the trimmed V and J ends, which lost 3 bases and 0 bases, there was a span of 9 bases. CDR1 LNHDA and CDR2 SQIVND come from the germline V gene (reference sequence). This CDR3 region has 15 residues. CDR3 protein: CASSISQASNQPQHF. As DNA, the CDR3 is TGTGCCAGTAGTATCTCGCAGGCTAGCAATCAGCCCCAGCATTTT.